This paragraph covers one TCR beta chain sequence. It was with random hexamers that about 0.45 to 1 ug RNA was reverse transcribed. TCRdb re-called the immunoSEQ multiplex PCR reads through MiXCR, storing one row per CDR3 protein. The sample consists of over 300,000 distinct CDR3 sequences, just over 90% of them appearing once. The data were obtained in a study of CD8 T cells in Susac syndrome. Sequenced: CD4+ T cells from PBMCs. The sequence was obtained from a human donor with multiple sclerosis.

The DNA of the CDR3 is TGCAGTGCTAGATTGGACGGGCGTCAAGAGACCCAGTACTTC. This sequence encodes CSARLDGRQETQYF. The V and J genes are TRBV20-1 and TRBJ2-5; no definite D call. This CDR3 comprises 14 residues. Germline CDR1 DFQATT, CDR2 SNEGSKA (reference sequence). Trimming left V 2 bases short and J 2 bases short, with 12 bases between.